The rows below give T cell receptor beta chains drawn from one sample of a study of T cell repertoires in cytomegalovirus infection. TCRdb fed the reads into MiXCR, producing one record per CDR3 protein. The sample has 100,000 to 150,000 distinct CDR3 sequences, approximately 9.2% seen once. What was sequenced was PBMCs. The receptor set was obtained from a human donor in good health (CMV status not recorded). Some clones in this sample may be carry-over from other donors' samples. The CDR3 runs from the conserved cysteine through the conserved F or W. The D gene is left open where the match is weak. Rows give clone size only sometimes, using once, few, many, or a class for an expanded clone.

V gene,clone size,J gene,D gene,CDR3 protein,CDR3 DNA
TRBV20-1,.,TRBJ2-3,.,CSGAWAGSTDTQYF,TGCAGTGGTGCTTGGGCAGGGAGCACAGATACGCAGTATTTT
TRBV14,few,TRBJ1-4,.,CASSQDPPILFF,TGTGCCAGCAGCCAAGATCCCCCTATACTGTTTTTT
TRBV7-9,many,TRBJ1-2,.,CASSPPGRANYGYTF,TGTGCCAGCAGCCCCCCGGGCCGTGCAAACTATGGCTACACCTTC
TRBV28,many,TRBJ2-3,TRBD1,CAARDRDPTDTQYF,TGTGCCGCCCGGGACAGGGATCCCACAGATACGCAGTATTTT
TRBV6-2/TRBV6-3,.,TRBJ1-1,TRBD1,CATVGTANTEAFF,TGTGCCACCGTGGGGACAGCGAACACTGAAGCTTTCTTT
TRBV20-1,few,TRBJ2-5,.,CSARVDSEETQYF,TGCAGTGCTAGAGTCGACAGCGAAGAGACCCAGTACTTC
TRBV7-6,many,TRBJ2-7,.,CASSPGTFYEQYF,TGTGCCAGCAGCCCCGGGACTTTCTACGAGCAGTACTTC
TRBV20-1,.,TRBJ1-1,.,CSAREGTLTVTFF,TGCAGTGCTAGAGAGGGGACACTCACGGTTACTTTCTTT
TRBV7-2,many,TRBJ2-3,TRBD2,CASSLAGLAGGPSTDTQYF,TGTGCCAGCAGCTTAGCGGGACTAGCGGGGGGGCCCAGCACAGATACGCAGTATTTT
TRBV28,many,TRBJ1-5,TRBD1,CASSTGVDQPQHF,TGTGCCAGCAGCACAGGGGTTGATCAGCCCCAGCATTTT
TRBV7-6,many,TRBJ1-2,TRBD1,CASSSFRTGENGYTF,TGTGCCAGCAGCTCCTTCCGGACAGGGGAGAATGGCTACACCTTC
TRBV28,many,TRBJ1-6,.,CASSPQSGRYNSPLHF,TGTGCCAGCAGCCCCCAATCGGGGAGGTATAATTCACCCCTCCACTTT
TRBV7-2,many,TRBJ2-1,TRBD2,CASSKGGTSRYNEQFF,TGTGCCAGCAGCAAAGGGGGGACTAGCAGATACAATGAGCAGTTCTTC
TRBV6-5,.,TRBJ1-1,TRBD1,CASGQRDRATEAFF,TGTGCCAGCGGCCAGAGGGACAGGGCCACTGAAGCTTTCTTT
TRBV3-1,few,TRBJ1-5,.,CASSQGSGSRRQPQHF,TGTGCCAGCAGCCAAGGGTCCGGGAGCAGGAGGCAGCCCCAGCATTTT
TRBV15,many,TRBJ2-1,TRBD2,CATSRGTGTSGNEQFF,TGTGCCACCAGCAGAGGCACCGGGACTAGCGGCAATGAGCAGTTCTTC
TRBV2,many,TRBJ2-1,TRBD1,CAGQGGYNEQFF,TGTGCCGGACAGGGGGGGTACAATGAGCAGTTCTTC
TRBV2,few,TRBJ2-7,.,CASSEGHKAHEQYF,TGTGCCAGCAGTGAGGGTCACAAAGCCCACGAGCAGTACTTC
TRBV7-9,many,TRBJ2-1,.,CAISPETGNEQFF,TGTGCCATTAGCCCAGAGACGGGAAATGAGCAGTTCTTC
TRBV7-2,many,TRBJ1-3,.,CASSLRTVGNTIYF,TGTGCCAGCAGCTTACGGACAGTTGGAAACACCATATATTTT
TRBV11-2,many,TRBJ2-3,TRBD2,CASTRSGITDTQYF,TGTGCCAGCACGCGAAGCGGGATCACAGATACGCAGTATTTT
TRBV20-1,.,TRBJ1-5,.,CSAWDTYSNQPQHF,TGCAGTGCTTGGGACACGTATAGCAATCAGCCCCAGCATTTT
TRBV7-9,few,TRBJ2-1,TRBD2,CASSLVALAWNEQFF,TGTGCCAGCAGCTTAGTGGCACTAGCGTGGAATGAGCAGTTCTTC
TRBV11-1,.,TRBJ2-7,TRBD2,CASSTTRTSGGIDEQYF,TGTGCCAGCAGCACCACCCGGACTAGCGGGGGGATCGACGAGCAGTACTTC
TRBV7-2,many,TRBJ2-3,TRBD2,CASSAYLTSGENTQYF,TGTGCCAGCAGCGCCTACCTCACTAGCGGGGAGAATACGCAGTATTTT
TRBV20-1,.,TRBJ1-5,.,CSATRQADNQPQHF,TGCAGTGCTACCAGACAAGCCGACAATCAGCCCCAGCATTTT
TRBV6-1,many,TRBJ2-1,.,CASTRALTYNEQFF,TGTGCCAGCACCCGGGCGTTGACCTACAATGAGCAGTTCTTC
TRBV7-8,many,TRBJ2-3,TRBD2,CASSALGLAGGTDTQYF,TGTGCCAGCAGCGCCCTCGGACTAGCGGGGGGCACAGATACGCAGTATTTT
TRBV2,many,TRBJ1-5,.,CASSPLVGNQPQHF,TGTGCCAGCAGTCCCCTGGTGGGGAATCAGCCCCAGCATTTT
TRBV27,many,TRBJ1-1,.,CASSLLGGQQGLNTEAFF,TGTGCCAGCAGTTTACTAGGGGGTCAACAGGGCTTGAACACTGAAGCTTTCTTT
TRBV5-6,many,TRBJ2-5,TRBD1,CASSSDRGTQYF,TGTGCCAGCAGTTCGGACAGGGGGACCCAGTACTTC
TRBV28,.,TRBJ1-4,TRBD1,CASSLLGQGENGLFF,TGTGCCAGCAGTTTATTAGGACAGGGAGAAAACGGACTGTTTTTT
TRBV19,many,TRBJ2-1,.,CASVVGEQFF,TGTGCCAGCGTCGTGGGTGAGCAGTTCTTC
TRBV28,many,TRBJ1-2,.,CASSSWGMGNGYTF,TGTGCCAGCAGTTCGTGGGGAATGGGCAATGGCTACACCTTC
TRBV19,.,TRBJ2-3,.,CASSPPDYNTDTQYF,TGTGCCAGTAGTCCCCCTGACTATAACACAGATACGCAGTATTTT
TRBV2,.,TRBJ2-1,.,CASTPEISYNEQFF,TGTGCCAGCACCCCAGAGATCTCCTACAATGAGCAGTTCTTC
TRBV2,many,TRBJ2-1,.,CAGVRQEVGYNEQFF,TGTGCCGGTGTGAGGCAGGAGGTGGGTTACAATGAGCAGTTCTTC
TRBV29-1,.,TRBJ1-2,TRBD1,CSVGGTGDGYTF,TGCAGCGTTGGCGGGACAGGGGATGGCTACACCTTC